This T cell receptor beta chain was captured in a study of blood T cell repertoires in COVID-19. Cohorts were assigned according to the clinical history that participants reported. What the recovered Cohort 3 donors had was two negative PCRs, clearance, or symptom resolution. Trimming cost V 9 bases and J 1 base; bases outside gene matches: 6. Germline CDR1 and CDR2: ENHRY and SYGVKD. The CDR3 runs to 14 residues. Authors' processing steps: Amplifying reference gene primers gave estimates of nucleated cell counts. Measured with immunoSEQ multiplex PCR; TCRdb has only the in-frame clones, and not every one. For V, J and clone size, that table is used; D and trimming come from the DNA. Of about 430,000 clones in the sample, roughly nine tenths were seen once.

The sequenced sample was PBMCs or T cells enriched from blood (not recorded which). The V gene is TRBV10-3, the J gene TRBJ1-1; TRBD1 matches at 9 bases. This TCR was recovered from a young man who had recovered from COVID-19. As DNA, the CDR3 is TGTGCCATGGCCTCGACAGGGGGGAACACTGAAGCTTTCTTT. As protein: CAMASTGGNTEAFF.